This is a list of T cell receptor beta chains from one sample in a study of T cell responses to AZD1222 COVID-19 vaccine. Method: immunoSEQ multiplex PCR; TCRdb's copy keeps in-frame clones and lacks some. This sample carries roughly 170,000 clones, about 90% of them seen once, and the ten largest clones take approximately 0.5%. The sequencing here drew on peripheral blood, taken on day 0 of AZD1222 vaccination. These receptors came from an adult in good health. CDR3s include the opening cysteine and the closing phenylalanine or tryptophan. The D gene is left open where the match is weak. Size tells how often a clone was seen (once, few, many) or the class of an expanded clone, and some rows leave it out.

d_gene,v_gene,abundance,j_gene,CDR3aa,CDR3nt
TRBD1,TRBV7-9,-,TRBJ1-1,CASSPRRGQGMNTEAFF,TGTGCCAGCAGCCCTAGGAGGGGACAGGGGATGAACACTGAAGCTTTCTTT
-,TRBV7-8,-,TRBJ2-1,CASSLDGQPNEQFF,TGTGCCAGCAGCTTAGACGGACAGCCCAATGAGCAGTTCTTC
TRBD1,TRBV9,-,TRBJ2-7,CASSVDGDSFYEQYF,TGTGCCAGCAGCGTAGATGGGGACAGCTTCTACGAGCAGTACTTC
-,TRBV30,-,TRBJ2-1,CAWKEGPSYNEQFF,TGTGCCTGGAAGGAGGGGCCGTCCTACAATGAGCAGTTCTTC
-,TRBV9,-,TRBJ2-7,CASSVDPGTAYEQYF,TGTGCCAGCAGCGTAGACCCGGGGACCGCCTACGAGCAGTACTTC
-,TRBV21-1,-,TRBJ1-2,CASSNHFGDRDGSCGYTF,TGTGCCAGCAGCAACCACTTCGGGGACAGGGACGGTTCTTGTGGCTACACCTTC
-,TRBV4-2,-,TRBJ1-4,CASSQDTDEKLFF,TGTGCCAGCAGCCAAGATACGGATGAAAAACTGTTTTTT
-,TRBV3-1/TRBV3-2,few,TRBJ1-5,CASSGTSGDQPQHF,TGTGCCAGCAGCGGGACTTCGGGCGATCAGCCCCAGCATTTT
-,TRBV4-3,-,TRBJ1-1,CASSQRGMTEAFF,TGCGCCAGCAGCCAGCGGGGGATGACTGAAGCTTTCTTT
TRBD1,TRBV4-3,-,TRBJ2-7,CASSQGGQSYEQYF,TGCGCCAGCAGCCAAGGGGGACAGTCTTACGAGCAGTACTTC
-,TRBV7-8,-,TRBJ1-1,CASSFWGATEAFF,TGTGCCAGCAGCTTCTGGGGAGCGACTGAAGCTTTCTTT
-,TRBV9,-,TRBJ2-3,CASSLDRRAAFTDTQYF,TGTGCCAGCAGCTTAGATAGGAGGGCGGCCTTCACAGATACGCAGTATTTT
-,TRBV11-2,-,TRBJ2-5,CASSSALIQETQYF,TGTGCCAGCAGCTCGGCCCTCATCCAAGAGACCCAGTACTTC
-,TRBV18,-,TRBJ1-1,CASSPPARTEAFF,TGTGCCAGCTCACCACCGGCCCGCACTGAAGCTTTCTTT